Below are 14 T cell receptor beta chains sequenced from a single sample in a study of identifying expanded T cells in peripheral blood. Profiled with immunoSEQ multiplex PCR; TCRdb holds only in-frame clones, not every one. The sample records about 50,000 clones, less than 85% being singletons. Sequencing was done on a sample of blood. The source is a person aged 18 to 70 in good health.

This chain joins TRBV5-1 and TRBJ1-3, with 7 bases aligning to TRBD1. The CDR3 sequence is 15 residues long. CDR1 and CDR2 from the germline V gene are SGHRS and YFSETQ. J gave up 1 base and V 3 bases, and 4 bases lay outside the gene matches. This chain's CDR3 is CASSSRGGSGNTIYF. The CDR3 DNA follows: TGCGCCAGCAGCTCCAGGGGGGGATCTGGAAACACCATATATTTT.

The rearrangement links TRBV19 to TRBJ1-2; D is unclear. The CDR3 has 12 amino acids. Trimming took off 3 bases at V and 9 bases at J, with 11 bases between the two ends. CDR1 is LNHDA and CDR2 is SQIVND in the germline V gene (reference sequence). In DNA form, the CDR3 reads TGTGCCAGTAGTATTAAGGGCCTAAGCTACACCTTC. This gives the protein CASSIKGLSYTF.

V usage is TRBV29-1 and J usage is TRBJ2-3; 9 bases are shared with TRBD1. Per germline, CDR1 SQVTM and CDR2 ANQGSEA. The CDR3 contains 15 residues. Losses at the gene ends were 1 base for V and 6 bases for J; bases not matched to a gene: 8. In nucleotides, the CDR3 is TGCAGCGTTGAAGTGGCCGGGACAGGGTTGGATACGCAGTATTTT. Amino acid sequence: CSVEVAGTGLDTQYF.

CDR3 DNA sequence: TGTGCCTGGAGTGTGGGAGGCAGTGAAAAACTGTTTTTT. Encoded protein: CAWSVGGSEKLFF. The genes are TRBV30 and TRBJ1-4; D is unclear. Trimming took off 0 bases at V and 7 bases at J, with 9 bases between the two ends. CDR1 is GTSNPN, CDR2 SVGIG, per germline (reference sequence). The CDR3 runs 13 residues.

V usage is TRBV19 and J usage is TRBJ1-5; TRBD1 is a possible D gene (6 bases). Germline loops: CDR1 LNHDA, CDR2 SQIVND (reference sequence). Between the trimmed V and J ends, which lost 5 bases and 3 bases, there was a span of 14 bases. This CDR3 is built from 15 residues. As DNA, the CDR3 is TGTGCCAGTAGTCCTACCAGGGGTGACAATCAGCCCCAGCATTTT. This translates into CASSPTRGDNQPQHF.

The chain has TRBV6-9 and TRBJ2-1; D not certain. The V end was cut by 5 bases, the J end by 5 bases, with 1 base between. The germline CDR1 and CDR2 sequences are MNHGY and SVAAGI. The CDR3 spans 10 residues. DNA for the CDR3: TGTGCCAGCAGTGACAATGAGCAGTTCTTC. Encoded protein: CASSDNEQFF.

This sequence joins TRBV11-2 and TRBJ2-7; D remains ambiguous. The CDR3 extends over 13 amino acids. Trimming cost V 3 bases and J 0 bases, with 6 bases left between them. The germline CDR1 and CDR2 sequences are SGHAT and FQNNGV. CDR3 in DNA: TGTGCCAGCAGCTTGGGTCGCTCCTACGAGCAGTACGTC. Its protein product is CASSLGRSYEQYV.

This clone was seen only a few times. The chain recombines TRBV20-1 with TRBJ2-7; no clear D. The CDR3 totals 11 residues. The V end lost 5 bases, the J end lost 5 bases, and 10 bases lay between the germline ends. In germline, CDR1 is DFQATT, CDR2 SNEGSKA (reference sequence). The CDR3 bases are TGCAGTGCTTTTAGGACCCACGAGCAGTACTTC. Amino acids: CSAFRTHEQYF.

The V call is TRBV13, the J call TRBJ1-1, with a possible D match to TRBD1 (5 bases). Germline lookup yields CDR1 PRHDT and CDR2 FYEKMQ (reference sequence). The CDR3 has 14 residues. Trimming pared 2 bases from V and 2 bases from J, leaving 9 bases between. Here the CDR3 reads CASSLNQGNTEAFF. In DNA, the CDR3 is TGTGCCAGCAGCTTAAATCAGGGTAACACTGAAGCTTTCTTT.

The chain has TRBV4-1 and TRBJ2-5; D gene unclear. CDR3 size: 14 residues. V was cut by 0 bases and J by 1 base, with 6 bases left in between. Germline V gene sequence: CDR1 MGHRA, CDR2 YSYEKL. The CDR3 sequence: CASSQEELQETQYF. The CDR3 region has the DNA TGCGCCAGCAGCCAAGAAGAACTCCAAGAGACCCAGTACTTC.

This chain connects TRBV18 to TRBJ2-5; 10 nucleotides align to TRBD2. The DNA matches TRBJ2-7 better at its end, which makes the J call doubtful. Germline CDR1 reads KGHSH; CDR2 reads LQKENI. The CDR3 is 14 residues long. The CDR3 loop is CASSPPSGSYEQYF. The CDR3, as DNA: TGTGCCAGCTCACCCCCTAGCGGGAGCTACGAGCAGTACTTC.

V and J are TRBV7-2 and TRBJ2-3; 8 nucleotides line up with TRBD1. There are 13 residues in the CDR3. V lost 4 bases to trimming and J lost 6 bases; unmatched junction nucleotides: 3. Germline V gives CDR1 SGHTA, CDR2 FQGNSA. The CDR3 bases are TGTGCCAGCAGCTCTCAGGGGGCGGATACGCAGTATTTT. This gives the protein CASSSQGADTQYF.

The chain employs TRBV14 and TRBJ2-3, with TRBD2 identical over 7 bases. The junction had 8 bases not matched to a gene; V was cut back by 0 bases and J by 2 bases. Germline assignment: CDR1 SGHDN and CDR2 FVKESK. The CDR3 consists of 17 residues. The chain's CDR3 is CASSQDRQRDFTDTQYF. The CDR3 DNA sequence: TGTGCCAGCAGCCAAGATCGTCAGCGGGACTTCACAGATACGCAGTATTTT. Full variable domain (outside the CDR3, taken from reference TRBV14 and TRBJ2-3): EAGVTQFPSHSVIEKGQTVTLRCDPISGHDNLYWYRRVMGKEIKFLLHFVKESKQDESGMPNNRFLAERTGGTYSTLKVQPAELEDSGVYFCASSQDRQRDFTDTQYFGPGTRLTVL.

The V gene is TRBV30, the J gene TRBJ1-3; D gene uncertain. The CDR3 spans 16 residues. Trimming shortened V by 1 base and J by 2 bases, and 15 bases separated the two germline ends. Germline values: CDR1 GTSNPN, CDR2 SVGIG (reference sequence). The CDR3 DNA reads as TGTGCCTGGAGTGCCCGAGGTTTGGGTACTGGAAACACCATATATTTT. It yields the protein CAWSARGLGTGNTIYF.